The next 8 T cell receptor beta chains were all read from a single sample in a study of cytomegalovirus exposure and HLA in healthy donors. TCRdb keeps only in-frame clones here, not all; method: immunoSEQ multiplex PCR. This table holds 200,000 to 250,000 clones, around nine tenths found once. Sequencing was performed on PBMCs. These receptors came from a young woman in good health and CMV-seropositive.

V and J are TRBV7-9 and TRBJ1-4; a weak D match, TRBD1 (5 bases). Trimming took 4 bases from V and 0 from J, leaving 12 bases between them. Germline CDR1 SEHNR, CDR2 FQNEAQ (reference sequence). The length of the CDR3 is 16 residues. Here the CDR3 reads CASSSDPRATNEKLFF. CDR3 DNA sequence: TGTGCCAGCAGCTCTGACCCCAGGGCAACTAATGAAAAACTGTTTTTT. The whole variable domain, remainder taken from reference TRBV7-9 and TRBJ1-4, is DTGVSQNPRHKITKRGQNVTFRCDPISEHNRLYWYRQTLGQGPEFLTYFQNEAQLEKSRLLSDRFSAERPKGSFSTLEIQRTEQGDSAMYLCASSSDPRATNEKLFFGSGTQLSVL.

This chain links TRBV6-5 with TRBJ1-1; D may be TRBD1 (5 bases). This CDR3 comprises 15 residues. CDR1 is MNHEY and CDR2 is SVGAGI in the germline V gene. V dropped 0 bases and J dropped 6 bases, with 14 bases sitting between them. CDR3 residues: CASSYSATALSEAFF. In nucleotides, the CDR3 is TGTGCCAGCAGTTACTCCGCGACAGCGCTATCTGAAGCTTTCTTT.

The gene calls are TRBV5-8 and TRBJ1-2; D might be TRBD1 (6 bases). The CDR3 is made up of 15 amino acids. Deletions cut 4 bases from V and 4 bases from J, with 17 bases between. Per germline, CDR1 SGHTS and CDR2 YDEGEE. The chain's CDR3 is CASSNRARGIYGYTF. In DNA, the CDR3 is TGTGCCAGCAGCAATCGGGCCAGGGGAATCTATGGCTACACCTTC.

The V and J genes are TRBV1 and TRBJ2-7; TRBD2 was called by the table and not checked on the DNA. TRBV1 is flagged as a pseudogene. This CDR3 has 13 amino acids. The CDR3 region is CTSSQITRYEQYF. The CDR3 bases are TGCACCAGCAGTCAAATAACTAGATACGAGCAGTACTTC.

The chain employs TRBV9 and TRBJ2-2; 11 bases match TRBD2. The CDR3 has 18 residues. V was pared by 3 bases and J by 2 bases, with 9 bases of the junction left unmatched. CDR1 is SGDLS and CDR2 is YYNGEE in the germline V gene. This chain's CDR3 is CASSGPYGLAGNTGELFF. Written as DNA, the CDR3 is TGTGCCAGCAGCGGACCATACGGACTAGCGGGTAACACCGGGGAGCTGTTTTTT. The entire variable domain, with the rest obtained from reference TRBV9 and TRBJ2-2, is as follows: DSGVTQTPKHLITATGQRVTLRCSPRSGDLSVYWYQQSLDQGLQFLIQYYNGEERAKGNILERFSAQQFPDLHSELNLSSLELGDSALYFCASSGPYGLAGNTGELFFGEGSRLTVL.

V gene TRBV4-1 combines with J gene TRBJ2-7; possibly TRBD1 for D (6 bases). This CDR3 has 13 amino acids. With 3 bases removed from V and 2 bases from J, the gap between germline ends came to 8 bases. CDR1 and CDR2 (germline): MGHRA, YSYEKL. The chain's CDR3 is CASSQGATYEQYF. In DNA, the CDR3 is TGCGCCAGCAGCCAGGGGGCGACCTACGAGCAGTACTTC.

The rearrangement uses TRBV7-2 and TRBJ2-7, with TRBD2 identical over 12 bases. Germline V gene sequence: CDR1 SGHTA, CDR2 FQGNSA. J lost 2 bases, V lost 2 bases, and 7 bases had no gene match. The CDR3 covers 17 residues. In DNA form, the CDR3 reads TGTGCCAGCAGCTTATACCCGGCTAGCGGGAGGGCCTACGAGCAGTACTTC. Protein: CASSLYPASGRAYEQYF.

The chain carries TRBV5-1 and TRBJ2-1; 12 bases align to TRBD2. CDR1 SGHRS and CDR2 YFSETQ come from the germline V gene. CDR3 size: 15 residues. V lost 2 bases to trimming and J lost 8 bases; unmatched junction nucleotides: 5. The CDR3 spells CASSFELAGGYEQFF. CDR3 bases: TGCGCCAGCAGCTTTGAGCTAGCGGGAGGGTATGAGCAGTTCTTC. Drawing the rest from reference TRBV5-1 and TRBJ2-1, the complete variable domain is KAGVTQTPRYLIKTRGQQVTLSCSPISGHRSVSWYQQTPGQGLQFLFEYFSETQRNKGNFPGRFSGRQFSNSRSEMNVSTLELGDSALYLCASSFELAGGYEQFFGPGTRLTVL.